A selection of T cell receptor beta chains follows, all from one sample in a study of T cells in Graves' hyperthyroidism and ophthalmopathy. From the multiplex PCR reads, TCRdb called clonotypes with MiXCR, one entry per CDR3 protein. The table records about 350,000 distinct CDR3 sequences, approximately 14% of them present only once. The specimen was blood. Source of these receptors: a woman aged 40-49 years with Graves' ophthalmopathy. Both conserved end residues are part of each CDR3. A D gene is named only where the DNA matches it firmly. The size entry is marked missing in some rows and otherwise reads once, few, many or a size class.

>TRBV25-1|-|TRBJ2-7|TRBD2
CASSIAGASYGQYF
TGTGCCAGCAGTATAGCGGGGGCCTCCTACGGGCAGTACTTC
>TRBV7-2|-|TRBJ2-1|-
CASSPHELSNEQFF
TGTGCCAGCAGCCCTCATGAGCTGTCCAATGAGCAGTTCTTC
>TRBV18|few|TRBJ2-7|TRBD2
CASSATSGRLYEQYF
TGTGCCAGCTCAGCGACTAGCGGGAGGCTCTACGAGCAGTACTTC
>TRBV11-3|many|TRBJ1-2|-
CASSSNRAHYGYTF
TGTGCCAGCAGCTCCAACAGGGCTCACTATGGCTACACCTTC
>TRBV6-1|few|TRBJ2-5|TRBD1
CASGTGGATQYF
TGTGCCAGCGGGACAGGGGGCGCAACCCAGTACTTC
>TRBV27|many|TRBJ2-1|TRBD2
CASSPMGLAWNNEQFF
TGTGCCAGCAGTCCCATGGGACTAGCGTGGAACAATGAGCAGTTCTTC
>TRBV5-5|many|TRBJ2-3|TRBD1
CASSLATGSSDTQYF
TGTGCCAGCAGCTTGGCGACAGGGAGCTCAGATACGCAGTATTTT
>TRBV28|many|TRBJ1-2|-
CASSAQGRSGYGYTF
TGTGCCAGCAGTGCCCAGGGGAGGTCGGGCTATGGCTACACCTTC
>TRBV29-1|many|TRBJ2-7|TRBD1
CSVGGDRTSYEQYF
TGCAGCGTTGGGGGGGACAGGACCTCCTACGAGCAGTACTTC
>TRBV6-1|many|TRBJ1-2|TRBD1
CASSSRQGGTFNYGYTF
TGTGCCAGCAGTTCTCGACAGGGGGGAACTTTTAACTATGGCTACACCTTC
>TRBV12-5|many|TRBJ1-5|-
CASGLGTGNQPQHF
TGTGCTAGTGGTTTGGGAACAGGCAATCAGCCCCAGCATTTT
>TRBV5-1|-|TRBJ2-1|TRBD2
CASSATLAGDLDEQFF
TGCGCCAGCAGCGCCACACTAGCGGGGGATCTCGATGAGCAGTTCTTC
>TRBV20-1|few|TRBJ1-5|-
CSARDREQGSNQPQHF
TGCAGTGCTAGAGATCGGGAACAGGGATCCAATCAGCCCCAGCATTTT
>TRBV4-1|few|TRBJ2-5|TRBD2
CASSHPGGGGQTQYF
TGCGCCAGCAGCCATCCCGGGGGGGGCGGACAGACCCAGTACTTC
>TRBV7-9|-|TRBJ2-3|TRBD1
CASSLGQGAKADTQYF
TGTGCCAGCAGCCTCGGACAGGGGGCAAAGGCAGATACGCAGTATTTT
>TRBV12-3/TRBV12-4|many|TRBJ2-3|-
CASSSLLGGGGSTDTQYF
TGTGCCAGCAGTTCCCTCCTCGGAGGGGGAGGTAGCACAGATACGCAGTATTTT
>TRBV7-2|many|TRBJ2-1|TRBD2
CATNPSGGASEQFF
TGTGCCACCAACCCCAGCGGGGGGGCCAGTGAGCAGTTCTTC
>TRBV7-8|many|TRBJ2-5|-
CASSPISVYQETQYF
TGTGCCAGCAGCCCTATATCAGTGTACCAAGAGACCCAGTACTTC
>TRBV20-1|many|TRBJ2-3|-
CSARSSSEGTDTQYF
TGCAGTGCTAGAAGCTCTAGTGAGGGCACAGATACGCAGTATTTT
>TRBV6-4|-|TRBJ2-1|TRBD2
CASSRTSGSENEQFF
TGTGCCAGCAGTAGGACTAGCGGGAGCGAAAATGAGCAGTTCTTC
>TRBV20-1|many|TRBJ2-7|TRBD2
CSAKSHLAGDPYEQYF
TGCAGTGCTAAAAGCCACCTAGCGGGGGACCCCTACGAGCAGTACTTC
>TRBV12-3/TRBV12-4|-|TRBJ2-3|TRBD2
CASSSPNGYRGADTQYF
TGTGCCAGCAGCTCCCCAAACGGCTACCGGGGGGCAGATACGCAGTATTTT
>TRBV2|many|TRBJ2-3|-
CASRAPLVVPDTQYF
TGTGCCAGCAGAGCCCCGTTAGTGGTGCCAGATACGCAGTATTTT
>TRBV20-1|many|TRBJ1-5|TRBD1
CSAKGTGPSNQPQHF
TGCAGTGCTAAGGGGACAGGGCCCTCCAATCAGCCCCAGCATTTT
>TRBV2|many|TRBJ2-2|-
CASSEMGGHAGELFF
TGTGCCAGCAGTGAAATGGGGGGCCATGCCGGGGAGCTGTTTTTT
>TRBV7-8|many|TRBJ2-3|TRBD2
CASSSRGGDTQYF
TGTGCCAGCAGCTCTAGGGGAGGGGATACGCAGTATTTT
>TRBV28|-|TRBJ2-2|-
CASSLPGLMKAGELFF
TGTGCCAGCAGTCTCCCGGGGCTAATGAAGGCCGGGGAGCTGTTTTTT
>TRBV3-1|once|TRBJ2-3|-
CASSPHLGANTDTQYF
TGTGCCAGCAGCCCACATCTGGGAGCTAACACAGATACGCAGTATTTT
>TRBV24-1|few|TRBJ2-2|TRBD1
CATSEFQGEFAGELFF
TGTGCCACCAGTGAGTTCCAGGGGGAATTCGCCGGGGAGCTGTTTTTT
>TRBV5-1|-|TRBJ2-5|-
CASSLVGDPETQYF
TGCGCCAGCAGCTTGGTGGGGGATCCAGAGACCCAGTACTTC
>TRBV29-1|-|TRBJ1-2|-
CSVEQGLDYGYTF
TGCAGCGTTGAGCAGGGCCTTGACTATGGCTACACCTTC
>TRBV20-1|few|TRBJ2-1|-
CRPEGLNEQFF
TGCAGGCCGGAGGGCTTGAATGAGCAGTTCTTC
>TRBV20-1|few|TRBJ2-7|-
CSASGGGTYEQYF
TGCAGTGCTAGTGGAGGTGGGACCTACGAGCAGTACTTC
>TRBV19|-|TRBJ1-1|-
CASSPDTINTEAFF
TGTGCCAGTAGTCCCGACACTATCAACACTGAAGCTTTCTTT